Below, one TCR beta chain is given with its context. This record comes from a study of blood T cell repertoires in COVID-19. Study-level information: Sites in the United States, Italy and Spain provided acute and convalescent COVID-19 samples.

Adults between about 18 and 95 years of age took part from about 24 US areas. Categorization into cohorts depended on clinical history that participants reported. Either two negative PCRs, clearance, or symptom resolution qualified Cohort 3 donors as recovered. The protocol was immunoSEQ multiplex PCR, while the TCRdb copy is restricted to in-frame clones and leaves out a portion. The repertoire holds around 150,000 clones, over 75% seen once, with approximately 11% in the top ten. V lost 7 bases, J lost 5 bases, and 14 bases lay in between. This CDR3 is 14 amino acids long. Germline assignment: CDR1 SNHLY and CDR2 FYNNEI.

The specimen was PBMCs or T cells enriched from blood (not recorded which). This chain uses TRBV2 with TRBJ2-2; D call uncertain. This clonotype originated in a man aged 50-60 years who had recovered from COVID-19. The CDR3 region has the DNA TGTGCCAGCACCGTTTCGGGTGGAACCGGGGAGCTGTTTTTT. Amino acids: CASTVSGGTGELFF.